This T cell receptor (beta chain) is drawn from a study of Ad26.COV2.S vaccination and SARS-CoV-2 variants. Overall study results and limits: There was reportedly substantial breadth in spike-specific CD8+ and CD4+ T cell responses after vaccination. Non-spike TCR breadth was similar in vaccine and placebo recipients.

Turning to this clone: Its antigen is not known.

Germline V gene lookup returns CDR1 SNHLY and CDR2 FYNNEI. The V and J ends lost 5 bases and 4 bases respectively, with 11 bases between them. The CDR3 runs to 13 residues. The treatment is: some 20 received Ad26.COV2.S at low or high dose, single or two shots; 5 received placebo; per-sample allocation not given. Collection of the samples took place on day 63 after the first injection of vaccine or placebo. Boston hosted the donor, who was an adult aged 18-55 years. The method was immunoSEQ multiplex PCR; TCRdb's version includes in-frame clones alone and lacks a portion of them. This sample has approximately 400,000 clones, with 85% found just once.

This chain links TRBV2 with TRBJ1-2; no reliable D call. The sequence was collected from a person between 18 and 59 years old who received the Ad26.COV2.S COVID-19 vaccine or a placebo. The input for sequencing was peripheral blood, taken in a trial of Ad26.COV2.S vaccine versus placebo. The CDR3 DNA sequence: TGTGCCAGCAGTTCGTCGATCAGCTATGGCTACACCTTC. It is translated as CASSSSISYGYTF.